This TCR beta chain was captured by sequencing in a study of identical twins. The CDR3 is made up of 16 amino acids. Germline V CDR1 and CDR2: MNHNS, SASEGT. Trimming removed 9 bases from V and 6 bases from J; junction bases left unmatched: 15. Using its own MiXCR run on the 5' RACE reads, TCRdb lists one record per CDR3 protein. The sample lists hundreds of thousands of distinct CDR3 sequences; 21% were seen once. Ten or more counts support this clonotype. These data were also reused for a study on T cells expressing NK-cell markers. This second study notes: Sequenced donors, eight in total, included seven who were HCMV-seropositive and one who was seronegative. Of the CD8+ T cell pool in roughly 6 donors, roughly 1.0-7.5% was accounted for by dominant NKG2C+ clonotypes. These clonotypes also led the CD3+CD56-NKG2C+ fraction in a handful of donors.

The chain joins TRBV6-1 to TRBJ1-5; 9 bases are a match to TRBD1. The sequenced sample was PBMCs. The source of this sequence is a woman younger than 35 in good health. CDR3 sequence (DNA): TGTGCCAGTACTAACCCGACCGGGACAGGGTTTCAGCCCCAGCATTTT. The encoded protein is CASTNPTGTGFQPQHF.